The following is a T cell receptor (beta chain) sequence with its context. What it binds is not known. The data belong to a study of vaccination and CD4 T cells after COVID-19. The treatment: roughly 10-day PBMC culture with coronavirus spike peptide pools or control peptides (ViraFEST assay). CD4+ T lymphocytes from the unexposed donor were collected before the COVID-19 pandemic (2011-2018). Cultured CD4+ T cells had their DNA profiled by the Oncomine TCR Beta short-read assay. Via MiXCR, TCRdb re-called the PCR reads, giving one row per CDR3 protein. Of thousands of distinct CDR3 sequences in the sample, roughly 43% were seen once. The source is a human donor in good health. The specimen was CD4+ T cells from blood, cultured in vitro.

The CDR3 is CASRVVGVGTGELFF. The DNA of the CDR3 is TGTGCCAGCCGCGTCGTAGGGGTGGGCACCGGGGAGCTGTTTTTT. The V and J genes are TRBV7-9 and TRBJ2-2, with D possibly matching TRBD1 (5 bases). Germline V lookup: CDR1 SEHNR, CDR2 FQNEAQ (reference sequence). The V end lost 8 bases, the J end lost 4 bases, and 17 bases lay between the germline ends. This CDR3 contains 15 residues.